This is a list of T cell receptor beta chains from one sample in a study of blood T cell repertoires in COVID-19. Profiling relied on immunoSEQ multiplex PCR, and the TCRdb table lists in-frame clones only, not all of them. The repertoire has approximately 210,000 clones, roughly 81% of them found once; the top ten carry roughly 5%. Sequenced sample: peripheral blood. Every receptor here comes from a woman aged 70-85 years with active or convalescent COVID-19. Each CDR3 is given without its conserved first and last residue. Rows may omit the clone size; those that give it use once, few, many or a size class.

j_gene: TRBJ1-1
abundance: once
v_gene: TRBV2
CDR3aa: ASTTGQSNTEAF

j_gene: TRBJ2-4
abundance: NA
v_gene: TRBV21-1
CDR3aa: ASVKIRDRVAKNIQY

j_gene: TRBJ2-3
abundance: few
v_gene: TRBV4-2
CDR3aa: ASSQDRGASGRTTDTQY

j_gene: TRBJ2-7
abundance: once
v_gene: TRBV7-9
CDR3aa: ASSLREREGRYEQY

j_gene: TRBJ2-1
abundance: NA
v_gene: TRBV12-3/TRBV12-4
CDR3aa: ASSLTREQF

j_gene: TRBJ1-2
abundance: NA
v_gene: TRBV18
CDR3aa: ASSRQGARDYGYT

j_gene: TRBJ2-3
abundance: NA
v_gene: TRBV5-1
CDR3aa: ASSPSGSTPDTQY

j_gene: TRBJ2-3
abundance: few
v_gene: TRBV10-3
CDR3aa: AISPRLADTDTQY

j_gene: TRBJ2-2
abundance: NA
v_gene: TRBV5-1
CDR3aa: ASSLQGGNTGELF

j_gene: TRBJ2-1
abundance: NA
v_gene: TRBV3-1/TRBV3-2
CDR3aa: ASSLGPGVDYNEQF

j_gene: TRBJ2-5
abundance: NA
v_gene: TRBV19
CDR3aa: ASSTPRQGLNQETQY

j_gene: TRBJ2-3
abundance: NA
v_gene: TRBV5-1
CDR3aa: ASSLVGLAGGGDTQY

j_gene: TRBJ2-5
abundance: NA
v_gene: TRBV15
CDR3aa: ATRVAGGRSETQY

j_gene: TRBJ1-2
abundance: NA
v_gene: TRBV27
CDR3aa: ASRPTAGVYGYT

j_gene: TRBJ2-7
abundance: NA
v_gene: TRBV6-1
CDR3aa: ASSEDRLTKTSGMRYEQY

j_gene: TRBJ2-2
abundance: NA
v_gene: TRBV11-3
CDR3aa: ASSRGGSTGELF

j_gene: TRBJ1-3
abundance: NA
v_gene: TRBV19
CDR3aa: ASNSQATFSGNTIY

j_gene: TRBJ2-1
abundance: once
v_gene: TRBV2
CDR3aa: ASRHRLARDNEQF

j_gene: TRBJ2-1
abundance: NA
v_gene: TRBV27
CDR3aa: ASSRDRGSYNEQF

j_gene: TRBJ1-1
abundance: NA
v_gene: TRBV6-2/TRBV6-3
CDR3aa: ASSWGQGALTEAF

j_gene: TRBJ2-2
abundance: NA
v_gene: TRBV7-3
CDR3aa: ASRYSGSRPGELF

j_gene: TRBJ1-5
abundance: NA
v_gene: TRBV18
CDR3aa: ASSPLPGTGDTQPQH

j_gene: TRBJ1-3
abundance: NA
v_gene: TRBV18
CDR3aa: ASSPPGSPGNTIY

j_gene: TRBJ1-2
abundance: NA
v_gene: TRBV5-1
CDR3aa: ASSLSPAGGYT

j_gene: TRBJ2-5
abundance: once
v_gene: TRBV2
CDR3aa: ATEETQY

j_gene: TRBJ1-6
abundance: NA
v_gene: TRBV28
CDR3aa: ASTTTIRAGLDSPLH

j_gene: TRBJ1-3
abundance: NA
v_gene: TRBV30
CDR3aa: AWSTTSEGTIY

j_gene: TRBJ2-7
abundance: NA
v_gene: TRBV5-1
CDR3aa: ASSYDGDYEQY

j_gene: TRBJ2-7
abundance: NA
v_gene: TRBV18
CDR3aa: ASSQDSTLSYEQY

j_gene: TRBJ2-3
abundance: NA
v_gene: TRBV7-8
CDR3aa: ASSYEGGSRTDTQY

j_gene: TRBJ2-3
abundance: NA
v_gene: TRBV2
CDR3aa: ASSRTSNKDTQY

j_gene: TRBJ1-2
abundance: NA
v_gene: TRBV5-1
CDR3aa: ASSLGQGAYGYT

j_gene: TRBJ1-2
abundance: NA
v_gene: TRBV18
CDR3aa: ASSPRGREGGYT